The T cell receptor (beta chain) under discussion was sequenced for a study of blood T cell repertoires in COVID-19. Across the whole study: Material from acute and convalescent COVID-19 was sourced from the United States, Italy and Spain. PBMCs, B-cell-depleted T cells, or T cells were the source of the cDNA or gDNA that made up the material.

Germline CDR1 and CDR2: SGHVS and FQNEAQ. This CDR3 is built from 16 residues. V lost 1 base, J lost 7 bases, and 9 bases stayed unmatched. Original methodology: Estimated nucleated cell counts came from reference gene primer amplification. Using immunoSEQ multiplex PCR, the repertoire was profiled, and TCRdb retains in-frame clones only, with some absent. V, J and clone size are those of that table, while D and trimming were read from the DNA. The sample lists some 250,000 clones; roughly 85% were seen once. The sequence was collected from a man younger than 40 who had recovered from COVID-19. The material sequenced was peripheral blood. This chain links TRBV7-8 with TRBJ2-1; TRBD2 agrees at 8 bases. The CDR3 protein is CASSLDGGGPANEQFF. DNA of the CDR3: TGTGCCAGCAGCTTAGACGGCGGGGGGCCAGCGAATGAGCAGTTCTTC.